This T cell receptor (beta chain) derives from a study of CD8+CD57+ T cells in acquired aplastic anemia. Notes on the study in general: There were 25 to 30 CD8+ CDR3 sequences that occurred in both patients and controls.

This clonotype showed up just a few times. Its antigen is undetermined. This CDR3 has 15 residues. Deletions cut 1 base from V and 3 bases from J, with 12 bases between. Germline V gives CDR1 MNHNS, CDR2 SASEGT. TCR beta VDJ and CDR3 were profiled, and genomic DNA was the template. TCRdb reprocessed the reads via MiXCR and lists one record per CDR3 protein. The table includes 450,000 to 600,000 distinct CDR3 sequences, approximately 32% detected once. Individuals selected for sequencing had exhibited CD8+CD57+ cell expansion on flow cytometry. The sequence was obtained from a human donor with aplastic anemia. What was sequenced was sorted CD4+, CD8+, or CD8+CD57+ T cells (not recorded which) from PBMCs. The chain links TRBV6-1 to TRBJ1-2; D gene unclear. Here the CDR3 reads CASSEGLFGDYGYTF. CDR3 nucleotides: TGTGCCAGCAGTGAAGGACTCTTTGGGGACTATGGCTACACCTTC.